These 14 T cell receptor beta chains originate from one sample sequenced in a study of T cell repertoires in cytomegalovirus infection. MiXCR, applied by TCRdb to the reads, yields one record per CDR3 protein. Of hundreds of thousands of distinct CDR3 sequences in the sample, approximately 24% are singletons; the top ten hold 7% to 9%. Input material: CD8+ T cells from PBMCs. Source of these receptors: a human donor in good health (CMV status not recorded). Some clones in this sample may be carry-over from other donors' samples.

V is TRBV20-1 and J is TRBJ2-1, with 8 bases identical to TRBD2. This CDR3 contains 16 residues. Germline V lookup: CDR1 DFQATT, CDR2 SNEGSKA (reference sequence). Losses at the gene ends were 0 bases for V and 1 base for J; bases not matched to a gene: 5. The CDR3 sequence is CSARDSSGESYNEQFF. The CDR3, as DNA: TGCAGTGCTAGAGATAGTAGCGGGGAATCCTACAATGAGCAGTTCTTC.

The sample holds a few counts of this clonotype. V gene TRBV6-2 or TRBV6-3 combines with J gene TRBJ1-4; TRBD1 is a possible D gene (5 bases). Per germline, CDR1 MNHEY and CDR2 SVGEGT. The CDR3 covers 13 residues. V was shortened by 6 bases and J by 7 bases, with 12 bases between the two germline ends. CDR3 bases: TGTGCCAGCAGGTCAGGGAACGGTGAAAAACTGTTTTTT. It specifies CASRSGNGEKLFF.

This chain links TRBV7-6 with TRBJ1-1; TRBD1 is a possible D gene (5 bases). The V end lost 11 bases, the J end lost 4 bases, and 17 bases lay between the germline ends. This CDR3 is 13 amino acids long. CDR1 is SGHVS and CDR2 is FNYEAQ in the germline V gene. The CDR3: CASRAPGSTEAFF. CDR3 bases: TGTGCCTCCAGGGCGCCAGGGAGCACTGAAGCTTTCTTT. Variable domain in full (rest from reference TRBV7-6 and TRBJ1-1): GAGVSQSPRYKVTKRGQDVALRCDPISGHVSLYWYRQALGQGPEFLTYFNYEAQQDKSGLPNDRFSAERPEGSISTLTIQRTEQRDSAMYRCASRAPGSTEAFFGQGTRLTVV.

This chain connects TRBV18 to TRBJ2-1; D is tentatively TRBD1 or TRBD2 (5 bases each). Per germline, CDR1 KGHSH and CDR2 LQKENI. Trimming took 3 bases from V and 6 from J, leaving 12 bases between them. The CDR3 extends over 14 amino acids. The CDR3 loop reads CASSPGAPSNEQFF. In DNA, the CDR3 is TGTGCCAGCTCACCCGGGGCCCCGAGCAATGAGCAGTTCTTC.

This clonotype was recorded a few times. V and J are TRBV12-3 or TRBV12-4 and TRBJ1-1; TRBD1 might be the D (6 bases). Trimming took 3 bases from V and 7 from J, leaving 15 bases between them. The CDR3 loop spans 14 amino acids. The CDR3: CASSLVIYRVEAFF. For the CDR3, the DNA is TGTGCCAGCAGTTTGGTAATTTACAGGGTTGAAGCTTTCTTT.

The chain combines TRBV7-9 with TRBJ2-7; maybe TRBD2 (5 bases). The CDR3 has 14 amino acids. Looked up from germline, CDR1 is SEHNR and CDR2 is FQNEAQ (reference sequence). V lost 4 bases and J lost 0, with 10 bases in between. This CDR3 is CASSSDGNSYEQYF. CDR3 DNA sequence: TGTGCCAGCAGCTCGGACGGGAACTCCTACGAGCAGTACTTC.

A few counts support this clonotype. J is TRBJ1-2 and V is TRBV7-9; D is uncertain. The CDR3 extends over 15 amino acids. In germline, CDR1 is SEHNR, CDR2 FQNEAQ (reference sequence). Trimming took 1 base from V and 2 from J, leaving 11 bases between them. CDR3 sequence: CASSLGGQINYGYTF. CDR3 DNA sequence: TGTGCCAGCAGCTTAGGCGGGCAGATAAACTATGGCTACACCTTC.

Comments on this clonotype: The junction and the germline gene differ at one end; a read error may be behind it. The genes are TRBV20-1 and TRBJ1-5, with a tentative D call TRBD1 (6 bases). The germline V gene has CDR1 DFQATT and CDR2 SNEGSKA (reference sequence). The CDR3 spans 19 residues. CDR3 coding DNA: TGCAGTGCTTTTCACCTCCGGGACACGGACCTTCATAGGAATCAGCCCCAGAATTTT. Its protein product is CSAFHLRDTDLHRNQPQNF.

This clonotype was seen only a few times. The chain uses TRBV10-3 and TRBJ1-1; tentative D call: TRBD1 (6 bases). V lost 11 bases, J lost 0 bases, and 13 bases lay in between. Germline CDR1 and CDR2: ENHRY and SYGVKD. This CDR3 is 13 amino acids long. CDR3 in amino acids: CAAGQSVNTEAFF. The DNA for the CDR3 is TGTGCCGCCGGACAGTCGGTGAACACTGAAGCTTTCTTT.

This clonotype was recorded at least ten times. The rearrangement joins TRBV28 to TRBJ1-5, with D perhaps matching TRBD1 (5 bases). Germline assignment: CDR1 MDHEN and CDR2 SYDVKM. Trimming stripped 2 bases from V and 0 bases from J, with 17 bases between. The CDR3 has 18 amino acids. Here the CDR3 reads CASSLRSGSRVSNQPQHF. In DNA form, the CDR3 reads TGTGCCAGCAGTTTAAGATCGGGAAGCAGGGTTAGCAATCAGCCCCAGCATTTT.

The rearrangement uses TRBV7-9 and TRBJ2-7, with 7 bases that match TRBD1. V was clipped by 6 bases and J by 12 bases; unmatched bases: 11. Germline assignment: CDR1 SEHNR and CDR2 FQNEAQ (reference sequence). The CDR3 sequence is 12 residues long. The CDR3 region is CASSPDGRGRYV. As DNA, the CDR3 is TGTGCCAGCAGTCCAGACGGCAGGGGGAGGTACGTC.

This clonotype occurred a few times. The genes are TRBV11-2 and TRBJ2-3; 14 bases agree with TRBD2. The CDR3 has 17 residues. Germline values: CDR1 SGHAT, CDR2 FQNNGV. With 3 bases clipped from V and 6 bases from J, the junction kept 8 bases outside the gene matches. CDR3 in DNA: TGTGCCAGCAGCTTCCCGACTAGCGGGGGGGCGATGGATACGCAGTATTTT. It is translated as CASSFPTSGGAMDTQYF.

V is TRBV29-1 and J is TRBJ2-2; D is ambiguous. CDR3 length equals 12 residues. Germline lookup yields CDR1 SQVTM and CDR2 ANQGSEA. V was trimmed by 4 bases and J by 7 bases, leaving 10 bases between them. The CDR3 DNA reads TGCAGCGTTGGATGGGGAATCGGGGAGCTGTTTTTT. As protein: CSVGWGIGELFF.

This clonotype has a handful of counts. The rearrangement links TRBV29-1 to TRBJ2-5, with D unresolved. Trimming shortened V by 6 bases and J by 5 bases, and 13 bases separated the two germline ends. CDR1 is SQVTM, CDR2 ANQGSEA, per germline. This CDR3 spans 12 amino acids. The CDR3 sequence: CSVDVTSETQYF. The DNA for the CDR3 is TGCAGCGTAGACGTGACCTCCGAGACCCAGTACTTC.